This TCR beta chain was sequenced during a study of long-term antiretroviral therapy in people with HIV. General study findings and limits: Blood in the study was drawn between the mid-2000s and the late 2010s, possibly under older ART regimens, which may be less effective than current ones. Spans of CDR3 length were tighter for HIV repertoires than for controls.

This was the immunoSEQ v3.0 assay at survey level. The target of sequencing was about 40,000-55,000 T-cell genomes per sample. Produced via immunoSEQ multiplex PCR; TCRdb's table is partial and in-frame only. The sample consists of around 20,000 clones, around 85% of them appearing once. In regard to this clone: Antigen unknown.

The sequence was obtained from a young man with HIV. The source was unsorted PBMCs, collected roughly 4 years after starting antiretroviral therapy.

The CDR3 spells CASSEAVGMGREKLFF. The CDR3 DNA sequence: TGCGCCAGCAGCGAGGCTGTAGGGATGGGTCGTGAAAAACTGTTTTTT. This chain joins TRBV5-1 and TRBJ1-4; D uncertain. V lost 4 bases, J lost 7 bases, and 20 bases lay in between. From germline, CDR1 is SGHRS and CDR2 YFSETQ. This CDR3 contains 16 residues.